The rows below give T cell receptor beta chains drawn from one sample of a study of CD8 T cells in Susac syndrome. TCRdb ran MiXCR on the immunoSEQ multiplex PCR reads and lists one entry per CDR3 protein. The table has roughly 140,000 distinct CDR3 sequences, about 95% seen once. Sequences were obtained from CD8+ T cells from PBMCs. The receptors stem from a human donor with multiple sclerosis. CDR3s include the opening cysteine and the closing phenylalanine or tryptophan. D genes are given only for firm matches. Expanded clones are given a class, and other clones once, few, many or no size at all.

v_call	d_call	clone_size	j_call	cdr3_nt	cdr3_aa
TRBV27	-	once	TRBJ1-2	TGTGCCAGCAGTTTGCGGGAGGGCTATGGCTACACCTTC	CASSLREGYGYTF
TRBV15	TRBD1	once	TRBJ1-1	TGTGCCACCAGCAGAGCCAGGGGGCACACTGAAGCTTTCTTT	CATSRARGHTEAFF
TRBV24-1	-	-	TRBJ2-1	TGTGCCACCAGTGACTCCCGACAGAGCTCCTACAATGAGCAGTTCTTC	CATSDSRQSSYNEQFF
TRBV9	-	-	TRBJ2-3	TGTGCCAGCAATCCGGCGACCCGCACAGATACGCAGTATTTT	CASNPATRTDTQYF
TRBV30	TRBD1	-	TRBJ1-3	TGTGCCTGGATTCTTGAGGGGGCACCCTCTGGAAACACCATATATTTT	CAWILEGAPSGNTIYF
TRBV9	TRBD1	-	TRBJ1-5	TGTGCCAGCAGCGCACAGGGGAGTAGCAATCAGCCCCAGCATTTT	CASSAQGSSNQPQHF
TRBV13	-	-	TRBJ2-4	TGTGCCAGCAGCTCGGGTCTAAACATTCAGTACTTC	CASSSGLNIQYF
TRBV19	TRBD1	-	TRBJ1-5	TGTGCCAGTAGTGTCGGACAGGGTCTTTGGAGCAATCAGCCCCAGCATTTT	CASSVGQGLWSNQPQHF
TRBV29-1	TRBD2	-	TRBJ2-5	TGCAGCGTTGTATCGGCGGGGGGGAGAGAGACCCAGTACTTC	CSVVSAGGRETQYF
TRBV7-9	-	-	TRBJ2-5	TGTGCCAGCAGCTCGACCCACGGGAGAGTATTCGAGACCCAGTACTTC	CASSSTHGRVFETQYF
TRBV9	-	-	TRBJ2-1	TGTGCCAGCAGCGTAGAGGACACAAACAATGAGCAGTTCTTC	CASSVEDTNNEQFF
TRBV27	-	-	TRBJ2-1	TGTGCCAGCAGTTCCTGGACAAACGAGGGAACCTACAATGAGCAGTTCTTC	CASSSWTNEGTYNEQFF
TRBV20-1	-	-	TRBJ1-2	TGCAGTGCTTATTTCACAGGCCCTTTGTCGGACTATGGCTACACCTTC	CSAYFTGPLSDYGYTF
TRBV2	TRBD1	-	TRBJ2-7	TGTGCCAGCAGTGCGGGACAGGGAGCCCACGAGCAGTACTTC	CASSAGQGAHEQYF